The 15 T cell receptor beta chains below all came from one sample that was sequenced in a study of Graves' ophthalmopathy and Graves' hyperthyroidism. RNA transcripts served as template for amplifying TCR beta CDR3 sequences. HTBI primers primed a first-round RT-PCR, and a second-round multiplex PCR followed. TCRdb used MiXCR to reprocess the multiplex PCR reads, holding one entry per CDR3 protein. The sample shows about 500,000 distinct CDR3 sequences, approximately 15% of them seen only once. Sequencing was done on a sample of blood. These receptors were taken from a woman in her twenties or thirties with Graves' ophthalmopathy.

This clonotype was observed many times. The chain carries TRBV28 and TRBJ2-5; 14 nucleotides line up with TRBD2. V lost 6 bases and J lost 4; bases outside the gene matches: 4. The CDR3 extends over 15 amino acids. From germline, CDR1 is MDHEN and CDR2 SYDVKM. The CDR3 sequence: CASRPGTSGRETQYF. CDR3 in DNA: TGTGCCAGCAGGCCCGGGACTAGCGGGAGAGAGACCCAGTACTTC.

Ten or more counts support this clonotype. V and J are TRBV13 and TRBJ1-2, with D hard to call. Trimming left V 3 bases short and J 10 bases short, with 12 bases between. Germline assignment: CDR1 PRHDT and CDR2 FYEKMQ (reference sequence). There are 12 residues in the CDR3. In DNA form, the CDR3 reads TGTGCCAGCAGCTTCCGGGCCCGCGACTACACCTTC. It yields the protein CASSFRARDYTF. The variable domain in full, with the rest retrieved from reference TRBV13 and TRBJ1-2, is AAGVIQSPRHLIKEKRETATLKCYPIPRHDTVYWYQQGPGQDPQFLISFYEKMQSDKGSIPDRFSAQQFSDYHSELNMSSLELGDSALYFCASSFRARDYTFGSGTRLTVV.

This clonotype came up many times. J is TRBJ1-1 and V is TRBV20-1; 7 bases are shared with TRBD1. Germline loops: CDR1 DFQATT, CDR2 SNEGSKA (reference sequence). This CDR3 spans 13 amino acids. V was clipped by 6 bases and J by 3 bases; unmatched bases: 7. In DNA, the CDR3 is TGCAGTGCCAAAGGGCAGGGGGACACTGAAGCTTTCTTT. It is translated as CSAKGQGDTEAFF.

This clonotype was recorded at least ten times. The V gene is TRBV12-3 or TRBV12-4, the J gene TRBJ2-7; D may be TRBD1 (5 bases). The CDR3 totals 13 residues. V lost 3 bases to trimming and J lost 5 bases, with 11 bases between them. The CDR3 loop reads CASSFRQGDEQYF. DNA of the CDR3: TGTGCCAGCAGTTTTAGGCAGGGCGACGAGCAGTACTTC.

The chain joins TRBV28 to TRBJ1-5, with D perhaps TRBD1 (5 bases). V was clipped by 3 bases and J by 6 bases, with 24 bases between them. CDR1 MDHEN and CDR2 SYDVKM come from the germline V gene. The CDR3 extends over 18 amino acids. CDR3 region: CASSFFAAARVYGQPQHF. CDR3 DNA: TGTGCCAGCAGTTTTTTCGCAGCGGCCAGGGTTTACGGTCAGCCCCAGCATTTT.

This clonotype appeared many times. The chain couples TRBV20-1 to TRBJ1-5; D gene ambiguous. This CDR3 comprises 17 residues. Germline V CDR1 and CDR2: DFQATT, SNEGSKA (reference sequence). V lost 0 bases to trimming and J lost 0 bases, with 15 bases between them. CDR3 sequence (DNA): TGCAGTGCTAGAGATCCTATTTCGGTCAATAGCAATCAGCCCCAGCATTTT. It yields the protein CSARDPISVNSNQPQHF.

The DNA for the CDR3 is TGTGCCAGCAGTCTCTTAGCGGGAGGAGCCTACGAGCAGTACTTC. Its translation: CASSLLAGGAYEQYF. The rearrangement joins TRBV6-1 to TRBJ2-7; TRBD2 aligns across 10 bases. CDR3 length: 15 residues. V lost 5 bases to trimming and J lost 2 bases; unmatched junction nucleotides: 6. Germline V gene lookup returns CDR1 MNHNS and CDR2 SASEGT.

The chain has TRBV4-1 and TRBJ2-5, with unresolved D. Germline CDR1 MGHRA, CDR2 YSYEKL. V lost 3 bases, J lost 3 bases, and 8 bases lay in between. CDR3 length equals 13 residues. Here the CDR3 reads CASSHAREETQYF. The CDR3 region has the DNA TGCGCCAGCAGCCATGCCCGGGAAGAGACCCAGTACTTC.

The chain has TRBV6-1 and TRBJ2-7; TRBD1 matches at 8 bases. Germline CDR1 and CDR2: MNHNS and SASEGT. Losses at the gene ends were 5 bases for V and 3 bases for J; bases not matched to a gene: 12. CDR3 length equals 16 residues. CDR3 nucleotide sequence: TGTGCCAGCAGTACCCAGCGCTACAGGGGGTTCTACGAGCAGTACTTC. Translation: CASSTQRYRGFYEQYF.

In its sample, this clonotype was seen many times. The chain couples TRBV24-1 to TRBJ2-5, with TRBD1 as a possible D gene (7 bases). The CDR3 spans 12 residues. Germline V gives CDR1 KGHDR, CDR2 SFDVKD. The V end lost 9 bases, the J end lost 4 bases, and 11 bases lay between the germline ends. CDR3 nucleotide sequence: TGTGCCACCCAGGGGGGAGGAGAGACCCAGTACTTC. Its translation is CATQGGGETQYF.

This clonotype was seen many times. The chain recombines TRBV4-1 with TRBJ1-1; no reliable D call. Looked up from germline, CDR1 is MGHRA and CDR2 is YSYEKL. The CDR3 has 12 amino acids. V lost 0 bases and J lost 7, with 6 bases in between. The DNA of the CDR3 is TGCGCCAGCAGCCAAGAAGTAGGTGAAGCTTTCTTT. As protein: CASSQEVGEAFF.

This clonotype was picked up many times. V is TRBV28 and J is TRBJ1-1; D is unclear. Trimming stripped 5 bases from V and 1 base from J, with 17 bases between. The germline V gene encodes CDR1 MDHEN and CDR2 SYDVKM. The CDR3 length is 16 residues. The CDR3 sequence is CASSILGRAQNTEAFF. CDR3 bases: TGTGCCAGCAGTATACTCGGGAGGGCGCAGAACACTGAAGCTTTCTTT.

This clonotype was seen many times. The chain has TRBV19 and TRBJ2-2, with TRBD2 identical over 7 bases. CDR3 length: 13 residues. V lost 10 bases to trimming and J lost 6 bases; unmatched junction nucleotides: 8. In germline, CDR1 is LNHDA, CDR2 SQIVND (reference sequence). The CDR3 bases are TGTGCCACCTCCCTTGCGGGGGCCGGGGAGCTGTTTTTT. Amino acids: CATSLAGAGELFF.

This clonotype was observed at least ten times. The V and J genes are TRBV2 and TRBJ2-2; no definite D call. Trimming cost V 9 bases and J 6 bases, with 20 bases left between them. This CDR3 comprises 15 residues. The germline V gene has CDR1 SNHLY and CDR2 FYNNEI. In DNA, the CDR3 is TGTGCCAGAAGGGTGAGCCCCCTTGGTGCCGGGGAGCTGTTTTTT. Amino acids: CARRVSPLGAGELFF.

This clonotype has ten or more counts. V usage is TRBV24-1 and J usage is TRBJ1-1, with D uncertain. The CDR3 contains 11 residues. Germline V gives CDR1 KGHDR, CDR2 SFDVKD. The ends were cut back, 6 bases at V and 4 bases at J, with 5 bases in the middle. The chain's CDR3 is CATSSGTEAFF. In DNA form, the CDR3 reads TGTGCCACCAGTTCGGGCACTGAAGCTTTCTTT.